The clone carrying this T cell receptor (beta chain) came up a few times. Its antigen is not identified. The definition of stable Graves' hyperthyroidism was no ophthalmopathy progression within 18 months. The CDR3 loop spans 17 amino acids. The V end was cut by 5 bases, the J end by 2 bases, with 21 bases between. In germline, CDR1 is MDHEN, CDR2 SYDVKM. This sample is part of a study of T cells in Graves' hyperthyroidism and ophthalmopathy. The study, taken as a whole, reports: For ophthalmopathy, model prediction preceded onset by a median 6.5 months. Most thyroid clonotypes expanded above 0.001 were also detected in blood. A model of 13 V-J pairs discriminated ophthalmopathy from stable hyperthyroidism.

Amplified TCR beta CDR3 regions derived from RNA transcripts. An initial round of RT-PCR targeting the TCR CDR3 relied on the HTBI primer set. TCRdb independently ran MiXCR on the multiplex PCR reads; one entry per CDR3 protein. This table holds some 510,000 distinct CDR3 sequences, around 20% found once. Sample: blood. This sequence was found in a man younger than 35 with Graves' hyperthyroidism. This chain uses TRBV28 with TRBJ2-5; TRBD1 might be the D (5 bases). The CDR3 sequence: CASSPSKGRGWQETQYF. The CDR3 DNA follows: TGTGCCAGCAGTCCTAGTAAGGGTAGGGGATGGCAAGAGACCCAGTACTTC. Supplemented by reference TRBV28 and TRBJ2-5, the full variable domain reads DVKVTQSSRYLVKRTGEKVFLECVQDMDHENMFWYRQDPGLGLRLIYFSYDVKMKEKGDIPEGYSVSREKKERFSLILESASTNQTSMYLCASSPSKGRGWQETQYFGPGTRLLVL.